This entry lists 24 T cell receptor beta chains sequenced from one sample in a study of T-cell memory formation after mild COVID-19. Each CDR3 protein gets one entry after TCRdb re-called the 5' RACE reads with MiXCR. The sample lists about 260,000 distinct CDR3 sequences; approximately 15% were seen once. Material: PBMCs or a T cell subset sorted from them (not recorded which). The receptors here all came from a man in his late teens or twenties who had mild COVID-19 (a few samples of this study predate the infection). Cell type and time point are not known.

The rearrangement links TRBV20-1 to TRBJ2-2, with TRBD1 identical over 7 bases. The CDR3 length is 13 residues. V was clipped by 4 bases and J by 5 bases; unmatched bases: 4. The germline gives CDR1 DFQATT, CDR2 SNEGSKA (reference sequence). The CDR3 loop is CSATDRSTGELFF. In DNA form, the CDR3 reads TGCAGTGCTACGGACAGGTCTACCGGGGAGCTGTTTTTT.

J is TRBJ2-3 and V is TRBV7-8; 9 positions agree with TRBD1. The J segment lost 5 bases and the V segment lost 5 bases, leaving 8 bases of the junction unmatched. The V gene's germline CDR1 is SGHVS and CDR2 FQNEAQ. The CDR3 totals 15 residues. CDR3 region: CASSPRQGEVDTQYF. The CDR3 nucleotides are TGTGCCAGCAGCCCTCGACAGGGGGAGGTAGATACGCAGTATTTT. Supplemented by reference TRBV7-8 and TRBJ2-3, the full variable domain reads GAGVSQSPRYKVAKRGQDVALRCDPISGHVSLFWYQQALGQGPEFLTYFQNEAQLDKSGLPSDRFFAERPEGSVSTLKIQRTQQEDSAVYLCASSPRQGEVDTQYFGPGTRLTVL.

V gene TRBV6-2 or TRBV6-3 combines with J gene TRBJ2-7; TRBD1 agrees at 11 bases. CDR3 length: 14 residues. Germline assignment: CDR1 MNHEY and CDR2 SVGEGT. V trimming: 6 bases; J trimming: 6 bases; junction bases outside the gene matches: 7. The CDR3 DNA reads TGTGCCAGCAGCAACCCGGACAGGGGGCCCGAGCAGTACGTC. It specifies CASSNPDRGPEQYV.

The V and J genes are TRBV5-1 and TRBJ2-1, with a weak D call TRBD2 (6 bases). The V end lost 6 bases, the J end lost 4 bases, and 17 bases lay between the germline ends. From germline, CDR1 is SGHRS and CDR2 YFSETQ. There are 15 residues in the CDR3. CDR3 sequence: CASTLRGGRYNEQFF. The DNA for the CDR3 is TGCGCCAGCACCCTCCGGGGAGGCCGATACAATGAGCAGTTCTTC. The full variable domain, rest sourced from reference TRBV5-1 and TRBJ2-1, is KAGVTQTPRYLIKTRGQQVTLSCSPISGHRSVSWYQQTPGQGLQFLFEYFSETQRNKGNFPGRFSGRQFSNSRSEMNVSTLELGDSALYLCASTLRGGRYNEQFFGPGTRLTVL.

V and J are TRBV5-1 and TRBJ2-1; the match to TRBD2 covers 8 bases. The CDR3 consists of 14 residues. Germline V gene lookup returns CDR1 SGHRS and CDR2 YFSETQ. J gave up 7 bases and V 4 bases, and 7 bases lay outside the gene matches. CDR3 sequence (DNA): TGCGCCAGCAGCCCCACCGCTAGCGGGAATGAGCAGTTCTTC. Amino acid sequence: CASSPTASGNEQFF.

V and J are TRBV20-1 and TRBJ1-2; D gene uncertain. This CDR3 comprises 14 residues. The germline gives CDR1 DFQATT, CDR2 SNEGSKA (reference sequence). Trimming removed 6 bases at V and 0 bases at J, with 14 bases between. The CDR3 nucleotides read TGCAGTGCGACAATCCGGGGTTCTAACTATGGCTACACCTTC. Residues: CSATIRGSNYGYTF.

V and J are TRBV7-2 and TRBJ1-3; D remains unclear. CDR3 length: 16 amino acids. V shed 8 bases and J shed 3 bases, with 20 bases lying between them. In germline, CDR1 is SGHTA, CDR2 FQGNSA. The CDR3 loop is CASSWRPGSYGNTIYF. DNA of the CDR3: TGTGCCAGCTCCTGGCGTCCGGGGAGTTATGGAAACACCATATATTTT.

This clonotype was detected a few times. In DNA, the CDR3 is TGTGCCAGCAGCCTTGCGGTTTTGGCAAGAGCTTTCTTT. Its translation: CASSLAVLARAFF. This chain uses TRBV28 with TRBJ1-1; no clear D. Per germline, CDR1 MDHEN and CDR2 SYDVKM. The V end lost 6 bases, the J end lost 10 bases, and 18 bases lay between the germline ends. There are 13 residues in the CDR3.

The chain has TRBV5-6 and TRBJ1-5, with D possibly matching TRBD1 (6 bases). The V and J ends lost 1 base and 3 bases respectively, with 14 bases between them. Germline loops: CDR1 SGHDT, CDR2 YYEEEE. The CDR3 totals 16 residues. The CDR3 DNA follows: TGTGCCAGCAGCTTGCAAGGAGGGGGGCCCAATCAGCCCCAGCATTTT. Protein: CASSLQGGGPNQPQHF. The whole variable domain, filled in from reference TRBV5-6 and TRBJ1-5, reads DAGVTQSPTHLIKTRGQQVTLRCSPKSGHDTVSWYQQALGQGPQFIFQYYEEEERQRGNFPDRFSGHQFPNYSSELNVNALLLGDSALYLCASSLQGGGPNQPQHFGDGTRLSIL.

The chain uses TRBV7-2 and TRBJ1-1, with D tentatively TRBD1 (5 bases). This CDR3 comprises 15 residues. Germline CDR1 reads SGHTA; CDR2 reads FQGNSA. Trimming took 5 bases from V and 5 from J, leaving 18 bases between them. The CDR3 DNA is TGTGCCAGCAGCCCTCAGGGAGGCGGTCGGACTGAAGCTTTCTTT. Its translation is CASSPQGGGRTEAFF.

The V gene is TRBV5-1, the J gene TRBJ1-4; a possible D gene is TRBD1 (6 bases). Germline assignment: CDR1 SGHRS and CDR2 YFSETQ. This CDR3 is 16 amino acids long. Trimming pared 0 bases from V and 4 bases from J, leaving 13 bases between. CDR3 in DNA: TGCGCCAGCAGCTTGGACCGTGGACAGTATAATGAAAAACTGTTTTTT. Its translation is CASSLDRGQYNEKLFF.

This clonotype was counted between two and nine times. The chain links TRBV6-2 or TRBV6-3 to TRBJ2-7; D unclear. Trimming removed 2 bases at V and 8 bases at J, with 7 bases between. The CDR3 contains 11 residues. Germline V gene data show CDR1 as MNHEY and CDR2 as SVGEGT. The CDR3 sequence is CASSYPGQQYV. In DNA form, the CDR3 reads TGTGCCAGCAGTTACCCAGGACAGCAGTACGTC.

This clonotype was counted ten times or more. This chain uses TRBV4-1 with TRBJ1-5; perhaps TRBD1 as D (5 bases). Trimming cost V 0 bases and J 6 bases, with 12 bases left between them. The germline gives CDR1 MGHRA, CDR2 YSYEKL. The CDR3 consists of 15 residues. CDR3 amino acids: CASSQDNGGRQPQHF. The CDR3 DNA sequence: TGCGCCAGCAGCCAAGATAACGGGGGACGTCAGCCCCAGCATTTT.

This clonotype was picked up a small number of times. V gene TRBV11-2 combines with J gene TRBJ2-5; D might be TRBD1 (5 bases). Looked up from germline, CDR1 is SGHAT and CDR2 is FQNNGV. Trimming removed 5 bases at V and 4 bases at J, with 23 bases between. CDR3 length equals 17 residues. The CDR3 here is CASSPLRVSVLGETQYF. In nucleotides, the CDR3 is TGTGCCAGCAGCCCCCTCAGGGTGTCGGTTTTAGGAGAGACCCAGTACTTC.

The chain has TRBV20-1 and TRBJ2-4; the D gene could be TRBD1 or TRBD2 (5 bases each). The CDR3 is made up of 13 amino acids. Trimming pared 6 bases from V and 8 bases from J, leaving 17 bases between. CDR1 DFQATT and CDR2 SNEGSKA come from the germline V gene (reference sequence). The CDR3 sequence is CSAPGTPVDIQYF. The CDR3 DNA reads TGCAGTGCGCCCGGGACCCCGGTGGACATTCAGTACTTC.

This clonotype occurred a few times. The chain joins TRBV20-1 to TRBJ2-1; D is possibly TRBD1 (6 bases). CDR1 and CDR2 (germline): DFQATT, SNEGSKA (reference sequence). This CDR3 spans 14 amino acids. The ends were cut back, 6 bases at V and 3 bases at J, with 15 bases in the middle. The CDR3 sequence: CSASDTGFYNEQFF. The CDR3 region has the DNA TGCAGTGCCTCGGATACAGGGTTCTACAATGAGCAGTTCTTC.

This chain uses TRBV9 with TRBJ2-3; no firm D call. Looked up from germline, CDR1 is SGDLS and CDR2 is YYNGEE. Trimming pared 1 base from V and 3 bases from J, leaving 15 bases between. CDR3 length equals 16 residues. CDR3 amino acids: CASSVYPLERTDTQYF. Here the CDR3 DNA reads TGTGCCAGCAGCGTATACCCCCTGGAGCGTACAGATACGCAGTATTTT.

The chain combines TRBV12-3 or TRBV12-4 with TRBJ1-1, with TRBD1 as a possible D gene (5 bases). V lost 4 bases, J lost 6 bases, and 12 bases lay in between. The CDR3 extends over 13 amino acids. DNA of the CDR3: TGTGCCAGCAGTTCTGGGGACTTGCCTGAAGCTTTCTTT. This gives the protein CASSSGDLPEAFF.

In this sample, this clonotype turned up a few times. The CDR3 reads CASSQDPLLGTQYF. CDR3 DNA sequence: TGTGCCAGCAGCCAAGATCCACTATTAGGGACCCAGTACTTC. The V and J genes are TRBV4-2 and TRBJ2-5; D gene ambiguous. This CDR3 spans 14 amino acids. Trimming cost V 0 bases and J 7 bases, with 12 bases left between them. Germline V gene lookup returns CDR1 LGHNA and CDR2 YNFKEQ.

This clonotype was counted a few times. The V and J genes are TRBV20-1 and TRBJ2-5; TRBD2 aligns across 11 bases. J was trimmed by 4 bases and V by 6 bases; bases with no gene match: 10. There are 15 residues in the CDR3. Germline lookup yields CDR1 DFQATT and CDR2 SNEGSKA (reference sequence). The CDR3 protein is CSAIKTSGVGETQYF. The CDR3, as DNA: TGCAGTGCCATAAAGACTAGCGGGGTAGGAGAGACCCAGTACTTC.

V is TRBV19 and J is TRBJ2-7; no reliable D call. Germline assignment: CDR1 LNHDA and CDR2 SQIVND (reference sequence). CDR3 length: 13 amino acids. V was shortened by 3 bases and J by 6 bases, with 12 bases between the two germline ends. CDR3 sequence reads: CASSMAPATEQYF. CDR3 DNA sequence: TGTGCCAGTAGTATGGCCCCAGCGACCGAGCAGTACTTC.

There are a few counts of this clonotype. This sequence joins TRBV24-1 and TRBJ2-1; 10 bases are shared with TRBD2. The CDR3 is 14 amino acids. V shed 5 bases and J 7 bases; nucleotides not matched to a gene: 4. Germline CDR1 KGHDR, CDR2 SFDVKD. The CDR3 DNA is TGTGCCACCAGTGCAACTAGCGGGGCTAATGAGCAGTTCTTC. Translated: CATSATSGANEQFF.

In nucleotides, the CDR3 is TGCGCCAGCAGCTCCTGGGGACAGGGTGATCCCAACACCTTC. It codes for CASSSWGQGDPNTF. The rearrangement links TRBV5-1 to TRBJ1-2; 9 bases align to TRBD1. The ends lost 3 bases at V and 12 bases at J; junction bases unmatched: 12. CDR3 length: 14 residues. Germline-derived CDR1 and CDR2 are SGHRS and YFSETQ. The full variable domain, completed using reference TRBV5-1 and TRBJ1-2, is KAGVTQTPRYLIKTRGQQVTLSCSPISGHRSVSWYQQTPGQGLQFLFEYFSETQRNKGNFPGRFSGRQFSNSRSEMNVSTLELGDSALYLCASSSWGQGDPNTFGSGTRLTVV.

This clonotype was counted a few times. The chain has TRBV11-2 and TRBJ2-5; no firm D call. Trimming left V 2 bases short and J 3 bases short, with 7 bases between. The germline CDR1 and CDR2 sequences are SGHAT and FQNNGV. This CDR3 spans 13 amino acids. This CDR3 reads CASSLQIEETQYF. The CDR3 DNA is TGTGCCAGCAGCTTACAGATTGAAGAGACCCAGTACTTC. The entire variable domain, with the rest obtained from reference TRBV11-2 and TRBJ2-5, is as follows: EAGVAQSPRYKIIEKRQSVAFWCNPISGHATLYWYQQILGQGPKLLIQFQNNGVVDDSQLPKDRFSAERLKGVDSTLKIQPAKLEDSAVYLCASSLQIEETQYFGPGTRLLVL.